This T cell receptor beta chain was sequenced during a study of blood T cell repertoires in COVID-19. About the study: PBMCs, B-cell-depleted T cells, or T cells were the source of the cDNA or gDNA that made up the material.

Seattle cases were enrolled at active infection and followed longitudinally. Under the authors' procedure: Counts of nucleated cells, estimated from reference gene primer amplification, were obtained. Libraries were prepared by immunoSEQ multiplex PCR; TCRdb keeps only in-frame clonotypes and omits some of them. Clonal size and the V and J genes are those of that table, whereas D and trimming came from the DNA. The sample has 150,000 to 180,000 clones, roughly 80% seen once. J gave up 2 bases and V 4 bases, and 8 bases lay outside the gene matches. This CDR3 spans 16 amino acids. The germline V gene encodes CDR1 KGHDR and CDR2 SFDVKD.

The sample was peripheral blood. The sequence came from a woman aged 55-75 years with COVID-19, enrolled during active disease. The chain recombines TRBV24-1 with TRBJ2-3, with 7 bases identical to TRBD1. The CDR3 loop reads CATSEWTGSTTDTQYF. Here the CDR3 DNA reads TGTGCCACCAGTGAGTGGACAGGTTCTACCACAGATACGCAGTATTTT.